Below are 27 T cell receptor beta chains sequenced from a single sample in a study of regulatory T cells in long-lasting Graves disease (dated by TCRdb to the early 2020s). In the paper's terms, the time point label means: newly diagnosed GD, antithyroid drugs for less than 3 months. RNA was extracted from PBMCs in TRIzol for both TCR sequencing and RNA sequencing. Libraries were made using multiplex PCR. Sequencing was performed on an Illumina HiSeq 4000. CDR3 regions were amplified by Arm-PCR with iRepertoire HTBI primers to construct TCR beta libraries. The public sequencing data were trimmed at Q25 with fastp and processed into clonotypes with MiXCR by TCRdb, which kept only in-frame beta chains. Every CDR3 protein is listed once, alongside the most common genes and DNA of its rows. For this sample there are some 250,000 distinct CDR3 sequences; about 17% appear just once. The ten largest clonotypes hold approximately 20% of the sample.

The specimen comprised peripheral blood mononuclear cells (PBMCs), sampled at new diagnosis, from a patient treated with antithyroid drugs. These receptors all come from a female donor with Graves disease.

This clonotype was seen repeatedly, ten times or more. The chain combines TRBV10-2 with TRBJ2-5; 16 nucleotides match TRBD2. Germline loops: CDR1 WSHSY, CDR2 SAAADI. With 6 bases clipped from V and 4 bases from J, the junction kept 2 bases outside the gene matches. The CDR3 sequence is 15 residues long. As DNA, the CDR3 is TGCGCCAGCAGGGGGACTAGCGGGAGGGGAGAGACCCAGTACTTC. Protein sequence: CASRGTSGRGETQYF.

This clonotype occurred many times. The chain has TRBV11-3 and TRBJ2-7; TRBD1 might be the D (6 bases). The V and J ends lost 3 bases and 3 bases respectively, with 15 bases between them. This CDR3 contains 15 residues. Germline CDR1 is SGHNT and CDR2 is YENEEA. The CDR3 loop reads CASSFWARGIYEQYF. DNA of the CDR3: TGTGCCAGCAGCTTCTGGGCCAGGGGAATCTACGAGCAGTACTTC.

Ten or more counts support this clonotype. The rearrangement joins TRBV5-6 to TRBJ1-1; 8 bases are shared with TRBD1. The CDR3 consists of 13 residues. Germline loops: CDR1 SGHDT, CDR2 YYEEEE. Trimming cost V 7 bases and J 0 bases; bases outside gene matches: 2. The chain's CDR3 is CASGGQVNTEAFF. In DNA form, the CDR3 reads TGTGCCAGCGGGGGACAGGTGAACACTGAAGCTTTCTTT.

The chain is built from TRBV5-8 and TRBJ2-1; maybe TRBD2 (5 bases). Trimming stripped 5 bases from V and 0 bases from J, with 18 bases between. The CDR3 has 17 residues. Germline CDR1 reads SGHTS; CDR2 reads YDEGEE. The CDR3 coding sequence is TGTGCCAGCAGTTCGACCGTTCGGGGAAGCTCCTACAATGAGCAGTTCTTC. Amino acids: CASSSTVRGSSYNEQFF.

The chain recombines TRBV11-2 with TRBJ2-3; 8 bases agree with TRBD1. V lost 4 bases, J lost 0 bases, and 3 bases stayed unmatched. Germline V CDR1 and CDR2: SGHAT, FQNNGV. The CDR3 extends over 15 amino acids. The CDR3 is CASSSRQGSTDTQYF. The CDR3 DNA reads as TGTGCCAGCAGCTCAAGACAGGGGAGCACAGATACGCAGTATTTT.

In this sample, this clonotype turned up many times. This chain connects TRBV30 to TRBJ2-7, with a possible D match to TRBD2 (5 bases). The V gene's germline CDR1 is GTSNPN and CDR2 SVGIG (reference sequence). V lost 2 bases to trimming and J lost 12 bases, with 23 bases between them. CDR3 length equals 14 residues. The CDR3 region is CAWSSPPGQEVVYF. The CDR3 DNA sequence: TGTGCCTGGAGTTCCCCGCCCGGCCAGGAGGTCGTGTACTTC.

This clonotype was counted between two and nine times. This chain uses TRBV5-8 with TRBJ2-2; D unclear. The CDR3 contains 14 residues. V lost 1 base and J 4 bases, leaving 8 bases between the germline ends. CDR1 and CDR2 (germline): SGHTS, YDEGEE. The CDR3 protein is CASSLTRFTGELFF. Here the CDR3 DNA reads TGTGCCAGCAGCTTGACCAGGTTCACCGGGGAGCTGTTTTTT.

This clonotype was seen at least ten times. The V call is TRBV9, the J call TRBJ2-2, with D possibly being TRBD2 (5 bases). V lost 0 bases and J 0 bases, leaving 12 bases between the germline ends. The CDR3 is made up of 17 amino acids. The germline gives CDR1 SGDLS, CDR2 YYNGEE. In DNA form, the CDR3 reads TGTGCCAGCAGCGTAGTTGCGGGCCCGGCGAACACCGGGGAGCTGTTTTTT. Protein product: CASSVVAGPANTGELFF. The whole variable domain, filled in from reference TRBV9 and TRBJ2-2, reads DSGVTQTPKHLITATGQRVTLRCSPRSGDLSVYWYQQSLDQGLQFLIQYYNGEERAKGNILERFSAQQFPDLHSELNLSSLELGDSALYFCASSVVAGPANTGELFFGEGSRLTVL.

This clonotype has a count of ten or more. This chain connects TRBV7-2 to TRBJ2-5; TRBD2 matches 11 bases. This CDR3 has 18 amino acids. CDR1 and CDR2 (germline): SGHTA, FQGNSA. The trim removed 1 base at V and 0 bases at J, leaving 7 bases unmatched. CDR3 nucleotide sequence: TGTGCCAGCAGCTTAGAGGGCGGGACTAGCGGTTACCAAGAGACCCAGTACTTC. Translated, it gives CASSLEGGTSGYQETQYF.

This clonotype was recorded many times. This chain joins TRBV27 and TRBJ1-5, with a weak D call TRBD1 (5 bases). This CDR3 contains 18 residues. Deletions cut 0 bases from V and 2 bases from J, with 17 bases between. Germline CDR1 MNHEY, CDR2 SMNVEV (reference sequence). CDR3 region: CASSLSPTVSGGNQPQHF. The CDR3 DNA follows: TGTGCCAGCAGTTTATCGCCTACAGTGTCGGGGGGCAATCAGCCCCAGCATTTT.

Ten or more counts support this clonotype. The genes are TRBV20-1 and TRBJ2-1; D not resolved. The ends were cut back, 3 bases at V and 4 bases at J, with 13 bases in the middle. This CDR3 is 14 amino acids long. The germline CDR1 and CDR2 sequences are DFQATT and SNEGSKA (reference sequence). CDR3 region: CSARTNAAYNEQFF. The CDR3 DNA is TGCAGTGCTAGGACCAACGCCGCATACAATGAGCAGTTCTTC.

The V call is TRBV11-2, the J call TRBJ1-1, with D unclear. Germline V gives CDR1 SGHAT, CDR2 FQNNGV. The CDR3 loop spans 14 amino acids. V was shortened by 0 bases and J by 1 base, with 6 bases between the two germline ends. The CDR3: CASSLDVGNTEAFF. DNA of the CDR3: TGTGCCAGCAGCTTAGATGTGGGGAACACTGAAGCTTTCTTT.

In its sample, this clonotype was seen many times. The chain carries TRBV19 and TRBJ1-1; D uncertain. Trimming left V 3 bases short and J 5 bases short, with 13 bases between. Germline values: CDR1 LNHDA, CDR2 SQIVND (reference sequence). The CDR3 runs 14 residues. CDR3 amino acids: CASSITSVGTEAFF. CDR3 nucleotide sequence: TGTGCCAGTAGTATTACAAGCGTGGGGACTGAAGCTTTCTTT.

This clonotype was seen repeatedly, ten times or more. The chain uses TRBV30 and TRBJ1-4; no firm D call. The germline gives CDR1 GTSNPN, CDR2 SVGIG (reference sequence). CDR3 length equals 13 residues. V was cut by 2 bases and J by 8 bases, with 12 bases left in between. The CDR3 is CAWSRSTSEKLFF. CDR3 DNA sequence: TGTGCCTGGAGTCGAAGCACATCCGAAAAACTGTTTTTT.

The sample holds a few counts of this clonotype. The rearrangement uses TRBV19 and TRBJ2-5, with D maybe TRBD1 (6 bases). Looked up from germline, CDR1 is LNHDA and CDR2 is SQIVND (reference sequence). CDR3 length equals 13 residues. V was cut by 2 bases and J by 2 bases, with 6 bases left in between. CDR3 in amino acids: CASSIQGQETQYF. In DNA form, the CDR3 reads TGTGCCAGTAGTATACAGGGGCAAGAGACCCAGTACTTC. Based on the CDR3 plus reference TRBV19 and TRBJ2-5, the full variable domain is DGGITQSPKYLFRKEGQNVTLSCEQNLNHDAMYWYRQDPGQGLRLIYYSQIVNDFQKGDIAEGYSVSREKKESFPLTVTSAQKNPTAFYLCASSIQGQETQYFGPGTRLLVL.

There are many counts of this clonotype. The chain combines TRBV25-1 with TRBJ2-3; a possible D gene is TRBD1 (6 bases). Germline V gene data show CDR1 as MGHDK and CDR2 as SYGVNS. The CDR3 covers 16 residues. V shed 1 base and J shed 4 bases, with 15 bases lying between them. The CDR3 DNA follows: TGTGCCAGCAGTGAATTTTCAGGGGCTGATGCAGATACGCAGTATTTT. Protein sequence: CASSEFSGADADTQYF.

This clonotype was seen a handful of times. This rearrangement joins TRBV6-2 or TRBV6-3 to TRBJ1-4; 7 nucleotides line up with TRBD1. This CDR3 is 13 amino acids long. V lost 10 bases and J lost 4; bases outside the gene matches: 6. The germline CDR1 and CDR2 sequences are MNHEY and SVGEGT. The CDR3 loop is CATGQVINEKLFF. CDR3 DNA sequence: TGTGCCACCGGACAGGTTATTAATGAAAAACTGTTTTTT.

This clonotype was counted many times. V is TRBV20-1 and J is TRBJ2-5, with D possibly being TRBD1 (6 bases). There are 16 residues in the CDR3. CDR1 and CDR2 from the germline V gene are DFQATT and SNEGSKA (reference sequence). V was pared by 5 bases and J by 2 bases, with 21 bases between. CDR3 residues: CSAPRRDTPSQETQYF. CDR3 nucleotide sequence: TGCAGTGCTCCGAGACGGGACACCCCATCACAAGAGACCCAGTACTTC.

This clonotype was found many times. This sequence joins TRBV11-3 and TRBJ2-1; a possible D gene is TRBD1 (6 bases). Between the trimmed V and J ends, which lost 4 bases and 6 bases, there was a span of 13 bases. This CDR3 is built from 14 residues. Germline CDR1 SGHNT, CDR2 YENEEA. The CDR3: CASSSRGGPNEQFF. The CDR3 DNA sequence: TGTGCCAGCAGCTCAAGAGGGGGACCCAATGAGCAGTTCTTC.

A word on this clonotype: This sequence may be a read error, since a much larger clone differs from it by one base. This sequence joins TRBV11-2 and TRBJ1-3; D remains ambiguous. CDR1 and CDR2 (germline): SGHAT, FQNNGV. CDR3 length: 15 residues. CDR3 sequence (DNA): TGTGTCAGCAGCTTAGGACCCCTCGGGGGAAACACCATATATTTT. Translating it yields CVSSLGPLGGNTIYF. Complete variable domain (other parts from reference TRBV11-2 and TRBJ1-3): EAGVAQSPRYKIIEKRQSVAFWCNPISGHATLYWYQQILGQGPKLLIQFQNNGVVDDSQLPKDRFSAERLKGVDSTLKIQPAKLEDSAVYLCVSSLGPLGGNTIYFGEGSWLTVV.

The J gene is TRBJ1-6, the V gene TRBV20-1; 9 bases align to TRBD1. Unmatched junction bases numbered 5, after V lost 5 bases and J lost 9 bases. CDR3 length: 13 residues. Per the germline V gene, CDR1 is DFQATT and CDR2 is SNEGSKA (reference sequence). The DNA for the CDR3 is TGCAGTGCTTGGACAGGGGTCGGTTCACCCCTCCACTTT. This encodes CSAWTGVGSPLHF.

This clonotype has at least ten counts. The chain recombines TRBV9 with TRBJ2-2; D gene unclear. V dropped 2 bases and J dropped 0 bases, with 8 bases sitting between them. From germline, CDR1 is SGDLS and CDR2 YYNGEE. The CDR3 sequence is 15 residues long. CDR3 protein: CASSVDGPNTGELFF. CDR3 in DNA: TGTGCCAGCAGCGTGGATGGACCGAACACCGGGGAGCTGTTTTTT.

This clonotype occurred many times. CDR3 sequence: CARDAFGRKSGYTF. The CDR3 bases are TGTGCCCGCGATGCTTTTGGCCGCAAGTCTGGCTACACCTTC. The chain carries TRBV30 and TRBJ1-2; D is unresolved. Germline-derived CDR1 and CDR2 are GTSNPN and SVGIG (reference sequence). V shed 8 bases and J shed 7 bases, with 23 bases lying between them. The length of the CDR3 is 14 residues. The full variable domain, in which reference TRBV30 and TRBJ1-2 provide the parts outside the CDR3, is SQTIHQWPATLVQPVGSPLSLECTVEGTSNPNLYWYRQAAGRGLQLLFYSVGIGQISSEVPQNLSASRPQDRQFILSSKKLLLSDSGFYLCARDAFGRKSGYTFGSGTRLTVV.

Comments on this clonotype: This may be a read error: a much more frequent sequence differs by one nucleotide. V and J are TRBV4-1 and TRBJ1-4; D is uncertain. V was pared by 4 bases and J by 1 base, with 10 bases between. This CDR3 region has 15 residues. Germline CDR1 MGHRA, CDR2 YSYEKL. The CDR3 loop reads CASSRADRTNEKLFF. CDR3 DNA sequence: TGCGCCAGCAGCCGAGCTGACCGAACTAATGAAAAACTGTTTTTT.

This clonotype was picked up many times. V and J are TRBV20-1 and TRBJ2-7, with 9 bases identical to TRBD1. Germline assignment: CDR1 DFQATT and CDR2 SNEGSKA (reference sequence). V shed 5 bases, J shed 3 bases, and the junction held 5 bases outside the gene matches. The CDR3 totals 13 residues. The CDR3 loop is CSAHRTGVYEQYF. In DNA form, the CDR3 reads TGCAGTGCTCATAGGACAGGGGTCTACGAGCAGTACTTC.

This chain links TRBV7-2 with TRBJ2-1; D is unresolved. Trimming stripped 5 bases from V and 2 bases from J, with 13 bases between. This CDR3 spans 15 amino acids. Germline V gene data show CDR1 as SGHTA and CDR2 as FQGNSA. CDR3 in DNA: TGTGCCAGCAGCCCGACCCTAAGGCCCTACAATGAGCAGTTCTTC. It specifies CASSPTLRPYNEQFF. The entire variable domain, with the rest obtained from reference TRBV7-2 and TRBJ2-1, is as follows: GAGVSQSPSNKVTEKGKDVELRCDPISGHTALYWYRQSLGQGLEFLIYFQGNSAPDKSGLPSDRFSAERTGGSVSTLTIQRTQQEDSAVYLCASSPTLRPYNEQFFGPGTRLTVL.

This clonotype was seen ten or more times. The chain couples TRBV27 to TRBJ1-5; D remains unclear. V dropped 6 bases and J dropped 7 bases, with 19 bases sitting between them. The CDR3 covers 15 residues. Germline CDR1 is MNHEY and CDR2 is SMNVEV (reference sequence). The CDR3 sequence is CASRPYSGVIQPQHF. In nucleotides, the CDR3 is TGTGCCAGCAGACCCTATTCCGGGGTTATCCAGCCCCAGCATTTT.